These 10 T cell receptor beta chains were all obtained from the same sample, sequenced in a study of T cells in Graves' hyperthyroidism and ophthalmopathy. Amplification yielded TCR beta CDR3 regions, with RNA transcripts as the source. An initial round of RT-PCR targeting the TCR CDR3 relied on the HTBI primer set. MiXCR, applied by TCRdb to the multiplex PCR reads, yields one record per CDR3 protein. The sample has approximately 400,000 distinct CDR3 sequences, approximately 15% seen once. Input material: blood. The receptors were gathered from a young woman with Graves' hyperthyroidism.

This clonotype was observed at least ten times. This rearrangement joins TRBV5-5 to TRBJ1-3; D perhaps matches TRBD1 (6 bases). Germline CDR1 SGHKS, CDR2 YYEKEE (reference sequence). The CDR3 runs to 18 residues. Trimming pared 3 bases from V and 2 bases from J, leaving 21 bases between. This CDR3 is CASSSSTPWGAAGNTIYF. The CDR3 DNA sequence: TGTGCCAGCAGCTCATCGACCCCGTGGGGGGCGGCTGGAAACACCATATATTTT.

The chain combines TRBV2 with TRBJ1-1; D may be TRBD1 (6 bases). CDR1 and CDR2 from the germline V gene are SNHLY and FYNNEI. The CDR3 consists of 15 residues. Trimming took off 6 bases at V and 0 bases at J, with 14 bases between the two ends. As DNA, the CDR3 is TGTGCCAGCAGCGACCCGGGACACATGAACACTGAAGCTTTCTTT. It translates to CASSDPGHMNTEAFF.

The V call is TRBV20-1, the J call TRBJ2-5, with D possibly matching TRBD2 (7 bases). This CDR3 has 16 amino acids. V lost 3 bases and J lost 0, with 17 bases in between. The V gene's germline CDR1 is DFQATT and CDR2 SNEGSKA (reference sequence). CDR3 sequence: CSASPARRGHQETQYF. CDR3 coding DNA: TGCAGTGCTAGCCCCGCCAGGCGGGGGCACCAAGAGACCCAGTACTTC.

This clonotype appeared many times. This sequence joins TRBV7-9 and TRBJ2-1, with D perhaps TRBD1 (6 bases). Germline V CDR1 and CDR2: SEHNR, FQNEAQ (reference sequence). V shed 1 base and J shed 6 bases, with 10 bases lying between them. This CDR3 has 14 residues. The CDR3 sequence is CASSLGRGINEQFF. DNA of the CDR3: TGTGCCAGCAGCTTAGGCAGGGGCATCAATGAGCAGTTCTTC.

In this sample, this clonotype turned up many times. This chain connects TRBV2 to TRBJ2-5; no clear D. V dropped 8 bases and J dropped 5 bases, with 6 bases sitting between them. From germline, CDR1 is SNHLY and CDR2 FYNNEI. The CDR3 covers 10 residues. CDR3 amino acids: CASPLETQYF. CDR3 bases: TGTGCCAGCCCGCTTGAGACCCAGTACTTC.

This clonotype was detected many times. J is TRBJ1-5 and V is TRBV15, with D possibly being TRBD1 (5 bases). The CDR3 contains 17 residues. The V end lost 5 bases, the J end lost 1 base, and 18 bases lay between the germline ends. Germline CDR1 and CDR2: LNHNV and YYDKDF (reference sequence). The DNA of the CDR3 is TGTGCCACCAGCGGACGGGTGGGGGAGATAAGCAATCAGCCCCAGCATTTT. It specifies CATSGRVGEISNQPQHF.

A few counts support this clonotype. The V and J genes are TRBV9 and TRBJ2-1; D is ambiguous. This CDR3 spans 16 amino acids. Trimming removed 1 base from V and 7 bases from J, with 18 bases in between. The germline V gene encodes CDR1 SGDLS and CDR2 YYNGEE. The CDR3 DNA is TGTGCCAGCAGCGTAACAATTTCTAGTTTATGGAATGAGCAGTTCTTC. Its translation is CASSVTISSLWNEQFF.

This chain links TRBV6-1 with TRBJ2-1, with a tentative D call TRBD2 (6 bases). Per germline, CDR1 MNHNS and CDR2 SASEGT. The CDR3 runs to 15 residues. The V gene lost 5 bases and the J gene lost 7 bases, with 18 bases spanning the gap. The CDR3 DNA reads TGTGCCAGCAGTACTCGGGGGTCGGGCGGGAATGAGCAGTTCTTC. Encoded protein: CASSTRGSGGNEQFF.

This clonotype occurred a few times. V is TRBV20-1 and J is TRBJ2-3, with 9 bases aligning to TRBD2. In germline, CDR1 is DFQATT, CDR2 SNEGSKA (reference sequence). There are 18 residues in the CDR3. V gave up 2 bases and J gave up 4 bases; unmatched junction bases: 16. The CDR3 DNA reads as TGCAGTGCTAGAATAGCGGGGGCCCCCGAGGGGACGTCAGATACGCAGTATTTT. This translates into CSARIAGAPEGTSDTQYF.

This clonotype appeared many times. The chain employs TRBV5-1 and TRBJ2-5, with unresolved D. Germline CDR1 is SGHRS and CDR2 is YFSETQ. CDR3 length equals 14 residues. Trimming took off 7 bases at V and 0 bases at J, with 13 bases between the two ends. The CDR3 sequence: CASRRSWDQETQYF. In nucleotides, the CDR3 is TGCGCCAGCCGGCGGTCGTGGGACCAAGAGACCCAGTACTTC.